This T cell receptor beta chain is drawn from a study of T-cell memory formation after mild COVID-19. In the study overall: Across donors, TCR clusters were largely donor specific. The study's findings and limits: CD4+ contracting clones were mainly CM and EM; CD8+ ones, EMRA. Day 15 to 85 contractors were CD4/CD8 balanced; later expanders leaned CD4+.

A remark on this clonotype: No antigen is known for it.

Each CDR3 protein is one row after TCRdb ran MiXCR on the 5' RACE reads. The sample holds around 250,000 distinct CDR3 sequences, approximately 9% seen once. Sequenced input: PBMCs or a T cell subset sorted from them (not recorded which). This receptor was taken from a young man who had mild COVID-19 (a few samples of this study predate the infection). Cell type and time point are not known.

CDR3 coding DNA: TGTGCCAGCTCACTGACCCGGGACAGCTACGAGCAGTACTTC. Translating it yields CASSLTRDSYEQYF. The chain combines TRBV18 with TRBJ2-7; TRBD1 agrees at 7 bases. The CDR3 sequence is 14 residues long. V lost 4 bases and J lost 3; bases outside the gene matches: 6. Germline values: CDR1 KGHSH, CDR2 LQKENI.